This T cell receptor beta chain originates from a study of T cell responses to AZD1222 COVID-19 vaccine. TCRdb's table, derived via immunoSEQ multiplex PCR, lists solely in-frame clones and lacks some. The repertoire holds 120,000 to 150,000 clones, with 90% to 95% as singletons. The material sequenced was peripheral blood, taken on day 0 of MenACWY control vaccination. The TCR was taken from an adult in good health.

Here the CDR3 reads CASSGGSSYNEQFF. The CDR3 region has the DNA TGTGCCAGCAGCGGCGGGAGCTCCTACAATGAGCAGTTCTTC. The chain employs TRBV6-6 and TRBJ2-1; TRBD2 agrees at 7 bases. CDR3 length: 14 residues. CDR1 is MNHNY, CDR2 SVGAGI, per germline (reference sequence). J was trimmed by 0 bases and V by 6 bases; bases with no gene match: 2.